These 5 T cell receptor beta chains share one sample of origin, sequenced in a study of somatic mutations in cytotoxic T cells in rheumatoid arthritis. Assay: immunoSEQ multiplex PCR; the TCRdb copy retains only in-frame clones and omits some. This sample has several thousand clones, with approximately 80% found just once. Sample: CD8+ T cells sorted from blood, taken at a follow-up visit. The receptors originated from a woman in her seventies with rheumatoid arthritis.

This chain uses TRBV27 with TRBJ2-7; a possible D gene is TRBD2 (5 bases). V dropped 2 bases and J dropped 5 bases, with 10 bases sitting between them. The CDR3 length is 13 residues. CDR1 and CDR2 (germline): MNHEY, SMNVEV (reference sequence). The CDR3 DNA follows: TGTGCCAGCAGTTTAGGGCTAGCAAACGAGCAGTACTTC. Its translation is CASSLGLANEQYF.

This rearrangement joins TRBV6-1 to TRBJ2-3; no reliable D call. Germline V CDR1 and CDR2: MNHNS, SASEGT. V lost 7 bases, J lost 4 bases, and 6 bases lay in between. The length of the CDR3 is 11 residues. The DNA for the CDR3 is TGTGCCAGCACACGGGCAGATACGCAGTATTTT. It translates to CASTRADTQYF.

The chain carries TRBV28 and TRBJ1-3; TRBD1 is a possible D gene (6 bases). The CDR3 runs 16 residues. Trimming removed 5 bases from V and 8 bases from J, with 22 bases in between. Germline CDR1 is MDHEN and CDR2 is SYDVKM. CDR3: CASSPTTGWGWDTIYF. Here the CDR3 DNA reads TGTGCCAGCAGTCCCACTACAGGGTGGGGGTGGGACACCATATATTTT. Full variable domain (remainder filled in from reference TRBV28 and TRBJ1-3): DVKVTQSSRYLVKRTGEKVFLECVQDMDHENMFWYRQDPGLGLRLIYFSYDVKMKEKGDIPEGYSVSREKKERFSLILESASTNQTSMYLCASSPTTGWGWDTIYFGEGSWLTVV.

The genes are TRBV11-3 and TRBJ2-7; unclear D gene. Germline V lookup: CDR1 SGHNT, CDR2 YENEEA. The CDR3 length is 14 residues. Trimming pared 1 base from V and 3 bases from J, leaving 10 bases between. The CDR3 region has the DNA TGTGCCAGCAGCTTAGGGTGGAGAGTCTACGAGCAGTACTTC. Protein: CASSLGWRVYEQYF.

The V call is TRBV13, the J call TRBJ2-1; no definite D call. V lost 2 bases and J 5 bases, leaving 1 base between the germline ends. The CDR3 consists of 11 residues. Germline CDR1 reads PRHDT; CDR2 reads FYEKMQ (reference sequence). CDR3 bases: TGTGCCAGCAGCTTACACAATGAGCAGTTCTTC. Its protein product is CASSLHNEQFF. Supplemented by reference TRBV13 and TRBJ2-1, the full variable domain reads AAGVIQSPRHLIKEKRETATLKCYPIPRHDTVYWYQQGPGQDPQFLISFYEKMQSDKGSIPDRFSAQQFSDYHSELNMSSLELGDSALYFCASSLHNEQFFGPGTRLTVL.